This is a list of T cell receptor beta chains from one sample in a study of T cells expressing NK-cell markers. Reprocessing the 5' RACE reads, TCRdb reports a single entry for every CDR3 protein and omits DNA. Recorded for this sample: 150,000 to 200,000 distinct CDR3 sequences. Sequencing was carried out using blood T cells: a sorted CD56 or NKG2C T cell subset, CD4+ or CD8+ T cells, or bulk PBMC T cells (not recorded which). The receptors derive from a man aged 18-70 years in good health. Both conserved end residues are part of each CDR3. Fields, in order: V gene, J gene, CDR3 protein.

v_call: TRBV12-3/TRBV12-4; j_call: TRBJ1-3; cdr3_aa: CASSPDWPSGNTIYF
v_call: TRBV12-5; j_call: TRBJ2-5; cdr3_aa: CASGLDASGVAETQYF
v_call: TRBV12-3/TRBV12-4; j_call: TRBJ2-1; cdr3_aa: CASSPGLGVSYNEQFF
v_call: TRBV7-2; j_call: TRBJ2-1; cdr3_aa: CASSLDRGGVYNEQFF
v_call: TRBV7-8; j_call: TRBJ2-7; cdr3_aa: CASSLSGRAEQYF
v_call: TRBV28; j_call: TRBJ1-2; cdr3_aa: CASSLAEGPNYGYTF
v_call: TRBV5-6; j_call: TRBJ2-7; cdr3_aa: CASSWFGEQYF
v_call: TRBV6-5; j_call: TRBJ2-7; cdr3_aa: CASSYGTGVYDEQYF
v_call: TRBV13; j_call: TRBJ2-1; cdr3_aa: CASSLTRGLNEQFF
v_call: TRBV20-1; j_call: TRBJ2-3; cdr3_aa: CSAKGTSTDTQYF
v_call: TRBV2; j_call: TRBJ2-5; cdr3_aa: CASSPLAGAQETQYF
v_call: TRBV18; j_call: TRBJ2-1; cdr3_aa: CASSPRTGSLYNEQFF
v_call: TRBV6-2/TRBV6-3; j_call: TRBJ2-1; cdr3_aa: CASSFLLTSGGVYEQFF
v_call: TRBV27; j_call: TRBJ2-1; cdr3_aa: CASSKGTSSYNEQFF